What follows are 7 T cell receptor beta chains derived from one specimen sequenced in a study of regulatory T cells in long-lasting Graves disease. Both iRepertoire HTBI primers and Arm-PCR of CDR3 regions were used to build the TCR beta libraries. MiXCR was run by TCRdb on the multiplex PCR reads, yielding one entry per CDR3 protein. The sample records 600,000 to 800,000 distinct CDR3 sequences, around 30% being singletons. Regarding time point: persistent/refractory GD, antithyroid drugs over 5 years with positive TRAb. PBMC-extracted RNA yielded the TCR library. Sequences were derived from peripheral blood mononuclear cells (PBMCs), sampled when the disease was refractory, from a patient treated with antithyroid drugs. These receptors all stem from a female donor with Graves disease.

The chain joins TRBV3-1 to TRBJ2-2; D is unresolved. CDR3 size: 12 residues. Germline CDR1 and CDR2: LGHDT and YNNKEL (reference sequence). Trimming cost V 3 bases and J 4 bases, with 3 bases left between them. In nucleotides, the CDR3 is TGTGCCAGCAGCCAGCCCACCGGGGAGCTGTTTTTT. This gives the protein CASSQPTGELFF.

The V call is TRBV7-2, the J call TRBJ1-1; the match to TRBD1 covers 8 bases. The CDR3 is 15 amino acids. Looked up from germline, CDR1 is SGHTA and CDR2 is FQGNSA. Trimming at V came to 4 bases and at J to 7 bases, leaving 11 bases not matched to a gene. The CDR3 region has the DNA TGTGCCAGCAGCTCAAGAGGGACAGGTGCCTTTGAAGCTTTCTTT. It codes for CASSSRGTGAFEAFF.

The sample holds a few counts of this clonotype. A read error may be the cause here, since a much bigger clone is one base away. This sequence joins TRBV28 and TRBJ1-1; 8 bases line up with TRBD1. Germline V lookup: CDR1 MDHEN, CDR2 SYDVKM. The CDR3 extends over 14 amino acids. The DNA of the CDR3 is TGTGCCAGCAGGGACAGGGCCGGGTACACTGAAGCTCTCTTT. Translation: CASRDRAGYTEALF.

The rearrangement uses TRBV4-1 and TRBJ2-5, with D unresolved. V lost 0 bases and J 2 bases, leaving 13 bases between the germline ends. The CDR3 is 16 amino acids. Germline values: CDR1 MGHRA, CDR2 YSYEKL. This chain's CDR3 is CASSQDLSVGQETQYF. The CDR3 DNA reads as TGCGCCAGCAGCCAAGATTTAAGTGTCGGACAAGAGACCCAGTACTTC.

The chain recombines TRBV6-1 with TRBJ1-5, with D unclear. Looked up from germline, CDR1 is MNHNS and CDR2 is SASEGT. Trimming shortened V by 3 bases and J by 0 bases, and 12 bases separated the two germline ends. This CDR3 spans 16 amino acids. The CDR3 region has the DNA TGTGCCAGCAGTGACCGGAGAGTGACTAGCAATCAGCCCCAGCATTTT. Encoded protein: CASSDRRVTSNQPQHF.

As DNA, the CDR3 is TGCAGCGCCGGGGGCGGTTGGAATCAGCCCCAGCATTTT. This codes for CSAGGGWNQPQHF. The chain uses TRBV29-1 and TRBJ1-5; a possible D gene is TRBD1 (6 bases). The germline V gene encodes CDR1 SQVTM and CDR2 ANQGSEA. The CDR3 is made up of 13 amino acids. V lost 7 bases to trimming and J lost 4 bases, with 14 bases between them. The full variable domain, completed using reference TRBV29-1 and TRBJ1-5, is SAVISQKPSRDICQRGTSLTIQCQVDSQVTMMFWYRQQPGQSLTLIATANQGSEATYESGFVIDKFPISRPNLTFSTLTVSNMSPEDSSIYLCSAGGGWNQPQHFGDGTRLSIL.

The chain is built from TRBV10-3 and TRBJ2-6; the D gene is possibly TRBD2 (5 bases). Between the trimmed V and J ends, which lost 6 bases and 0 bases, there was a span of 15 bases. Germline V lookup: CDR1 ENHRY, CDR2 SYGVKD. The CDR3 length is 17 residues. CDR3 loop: CAISPAGLASGANVLTF. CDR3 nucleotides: TGTGCCATCAGCCCCGCCGGACTGGCCTCTGGGGCCAACGTCCTGACTTTC.